The T cell receptor beta chain described here comes from a study of T cell changes during pregnancy in multiple sclerosis. The table came from immunoSEQ multiplex PCR; TCRdb's copy has only in-frame clones and leaves some out. There are tens of thousands of clones in the sample; 90% to 95% occur only once, and about 0.7% lies in the top ten. The germline V gene has CDR1 SGDLS and CDR2 YYNGEE. The CDR3 contains 14 residues. The germline V and J ends were trimmed by 3 bases and 9 bases, with 16 bases remaining between them. In this sample, this clone turned up once. The TCR was taken from a female donor in good health, enrolled as a control in a pregnancy study. The starting material was peripheral blood, obtained in the third trimester of pregnancy. The chain links TRBV9 to TRBJ2-1, with D possibly being TRBD2 (7 bases). CDR3 in amino acids: CASSDSGGPGEQFF. The CDR3 coding sequence is TGTGCCAGCAGCGACTCCGGGGGGCCGGGTGAGCAGTTCTTC.